What follows are 27 T cell receptor beta chains derived from one specimen sequenced in a study of T cell repertoires in cytomegalovirus infection. Using its own MiXCR run on the reads, TCRdb lists one record per CDR3 protein. The table has approximately 500,000 distinct CDR3 sequences, roughly a third seen once. The antigens for these receptors are not known. This material consisted of cultured PBMCs, taken from culture after CMV antigen stimulation. The source of these receptors is a human donor in good health (CMV status not recorded). Some clones in this sample may be carry-over from other donors' samples.

This clonotype has more than one count but fewer than ten. The chain is built from TRBV10-3 and TRBJ2-5, with 9 bases matching TRBD2. The CDR3 loop spans 15 amino acids. V shed 4 bases, J shed 5 bases, and the junction held 8 bases outside the gene matches. Germline assignment: CDR1 ENHRY and CDR2 SYGVKD. This CDR3 reads CAISGPSGTGETQYF. For the CDR3, the DNA is TGTGCCATCAGTGGCCCTAGCGGGACCGGGGAGACCCAGTACTTC.

The chain is built from TRBV20-1 and TRBJ1-1; D is ambiguous. Trimming stripped 6 bases from V and 6 bases from J, with 20 bases between. CDR1 is DFQATT and CDR2 is SNEGSKA in the germline V gene (reference sequence). There are 14 residues in the CDR3. The CDR3 loop reads CSAPGPPPSAEAFF. Here the CDR3 DNA reads TGCAGTGCACCCGGACCCCCACCTAGCGCTGAAGCTTTCTTT.

The rearrangement links TRBV19 to TRBJ2-6; D possibly corresponds to TRBD1 (5 bases). Trimming shortened V by 4 bases and J by 0 bases, and 13 bases separated the two germline ends. The CDR3 contains 17 residues. Looked up from germline, CDR1 is LNHDA and CDR2 is SQIVND (reference sequence). CDR3 loop: CASSRITGDSGANVLTF. Written as DNA, the CDR3 is TGTGCCAGTAGTAGAATTACAGGAGACTCTGGGGCCAACGTCCTGACTTTC.

This clonotype was recorded a few times. The J gene is TRBJ2-6, the V gene TRBV19; D is perhaps TRBD1 or TRBD2 (5 bases each). V lost 10 bases and J 0 bases, leaving 13 bases between the germline ends. CDR3 length: 15 amino acids. Germline V gives CDR1 LNHDA, CDR2 SQIVND (reference sequence). The CDR3 protein is CATTGRSSGANVLTF. The CDR3 nucleotides are TGTGCCACGACGGGACGGTCCTCTGGGGCCAACGTCCTGACTTTC.

V and J are TRBV14 and TRBJ1-4; a possible D gene is TRBD1 (6 bases). Trimming shortened V by 0 bases and J by 8 bases, and 10 bases separated the two germline ends. Germline assignment: CDR1 SGHDN and CDR2 FVKESK. The CDR3 runs 14 residues. CDR3 nucleotide sequence: TGTGCCAGCAGCCAAGATCCAGGGGCCGAAAAACTGTTTTTT. Encoded protein: CASSQDPGAEKLFF.

This clonotype was detected only once. This chain uses TRBV4-3 with TRBJ2-1; no clear D gene. V gave up 3 bases and J gave up 7 bases, with 10 bases separating them. The CDR3 length is 13 residues. From germline, CDR1 is LGHNA and CDR2 YSLEER. CDR3 amino acids: CASSQIAWNEQFF. In DNA, the CDR3 is TGCGCCAGCAGCCAGATAGCCTGGAATGAGCAGTTCTTC.

A few counts support this clonotype. This chain uses TRBV7-1 with TRBJ1-3; D call uncertain. TRBV7-1 is known as an ORF, though its function is uncertain. CDR3 length: 18 amino acids. V was trimmed by 4 bases and J by 0 bases, leaving 19 bases between them. CDR3 nucleotides: TGTGCCAGCAGCTTACATGTCAGGACTCTGAGCTCTGGAAACACCATATATTTT. It codes for CASSLHVRTLSSGNTIYF.

The rearrangement links TRBV6-8 to TRBJ2-7, with TRBD1 matching 10 bases. Germline CDR1 MNHGY, CDR2 SAAAGT. V trimming: 8 bases; J trimming: 5 bases; junction bases outside the gene matches: 24. This CDR3 contains 19 residues. The CDR3 here is CASLPRGDPGQGSFNEQYF. The CDR3 DNA sequence: TGTGCCAGCCTTCCCAGGGGGGACCCGGGACAGGGGTCCTTCAACGAGCAGTACTTC.

The CDR3 sequence: CASRRLAGGVLDTQYF. Written as DNA, the CDR3 is TGTGCCAGCAGGCGGTTAGCGGGAGGAGTTTTGGATACGCAGTATTTT. The rearrangement links TRBV12-3 or TRBV12-4 to TRBJ2-3, with TRBD2 matching over 10 bases. Germline trimming cut 6 bases from V and 6 bases from J; bases unmatched to any gene: 12. CDR3 size: 16 residues.

J is TRBJ2-2 and V is TRBV27; perhaps D is TRBD1 or TRBD2 (5 bases each). Germline V gives CDR1 MNHEY, CDR2 SMNVEV (reference sequence). The ends were cut back, 0 bases at V and 8 bases at J, with 10 bases in the middle. This CDR3 comprises 14 residues. For the CDR3, the DNA is TGTGCCAGCAGTTTATCCGGGGCAGGGGGGGAGCTGTTTTTT. Translating it yields CASSLSGAGGELFF.

This clonotype was counted between two and nine times. The chain recombines TRBV11-3 with TRBJ2-1; 10 bases are a match to TRBD1. Per the germline V gene, CDR1 is SGHNT and CDR2 is YENEEA. V trimming: 6 bases; J trimming: 7 bases; junction bases outside the gene matches: 6. This CDR3 contains 14 residues. In nucleotides, the CDR3 is TGTGCCAGCAGAATGGGACAGGGGTTTAATGAGCAGTTCTTC. Encoded protein: CASRMGQGFNEQFF.

The chain links TRBV7-9 to TRBJ2-1, with TRBD2 matching over 11 bases. V gave up 4 bases and J gave up 4 bases; unmatched junction bases: 3. Germline-derived CDR1 and CDR2 are SEHNR and FQNEAQ (reference sequence). This CDR3 is built from 15 residues. In nucleotides, the CDR3 is TGTGCCAGCAGCTCACTAGCGGGAGAGTACAATGAGCAGTTCTTC. This codes for CASSSLAGEYNEQFF.

The gene calls are TRBV6-5 and TRBJ2-7; TRBD2 matches at 10 bases. J lost 3 bases, V lost 5 bases, and 7 bases had no gene match. This CDR3 contains 15 residues. Germline V lookup: CDR1 MNHEY, CDR2 SVGAGI. The CDR3 loop reads CASSPTSGSYYEQYV. The CDR3 region has the DNA TGTGCCAGCAGTCCGACTAGCGGGTCTTACTACGAGCAGTACGTC.

V usage is TRBV6-2 or TRBV6-3 and J usage is TRBJ2-7; D could derive from TRBD1 or TRBD2 (5 bases each). Germline V gene data show CDR1 as MNHEY and CDR2 as SVGEGT. V lost 2 bases, J lost 3 bases, and 20 bases lay in between. The CDR3 totals 17 residues. The CDR3 bases are TGTGCCAGCAGTTACCCCTTGGGGGAACTTCAGCACTACGAGCAGTACTTC. It translates to CASSYPLGELQHYEQYF.

The V gene is TRBV19, the J gene TRBJ1-2; perhaps TRBD1 as D (6 bases). The germline gives CDR1 LNHDA, CDR2 SQIVND (reference sequence). Trimming pared 7 bases from V and 8 bases from J, leaving 14 bases between. This CDR3 is 12 amino acids long. Written as DNA, the CDR3 is TGTGCCAGTACCCTAGGGGGGAACGGCTACACCTTC. Amino acid sequence: CASTLGGNGYTF.

This chain joins TRBV19 and TRBJ2-6; D is unresolved. Germline CDR1 is LNHDA and CDR2 is SQIVND (reference sequence). Trimming removed 5 bases at V and 0 bases at J, with 5 bases between. CDR3 length: 14 amino acids. The CDR3 nucleotides are TGTGCCAGTAGTGGGCGCTCTGGGGCCAACGTCCTGACTTTC. It translates to CASSGRSGANVLTF.

The genes are TRBV6-6 and TRBJ1-3; D gene ambiguous. This CDR3 is built from 12 residues. Germline V lookup: CDR1 MNHNY, CDR2 SVGAGI (reference sequence). V lost 11 bases, J lost 0 bases, and 8 bases lay in between. Here the CDR3 reads CAAGGSGNTIYF. The CDR3 bases are TGTGCCGCGGGAGGCTCTGGAAACACCATATATTTT.

This clonotype has only one observation. V and J are TRBV27 and TRBJ1-6, with D possibly TRBD1 on 5 matching bases. Germline V lookup: CDR1 MNHEY, CDR2 SMNVEV (reference sequence). V was pared by 0 bases and J by 7 bases, with 13 bases between. The CDR3 covers 16 residues. In DNA, the CDR3 is TGTGCCAGCAGTTTATCCTCGAAGGGGCGAAATTCACCCCTCCACTTT. It codes for CASSLSSKGRNSPLHF.

This clonotype was observed a few times. The gene calls are TRBV19 and TRBJ2-2; 7 bases are shared with TRBD1. This CDR3 spans 13 amino acids. The V gene end was trimmed by 7 bases and the J gene end by 6 bases; junction bases not matched to a gene: 5. Germline V CDR1 and CDR2: LNHDA, SQIVND (reference sequence). CDR3 nucleotides: TGTGCCAGTACCCATCAGGGGGCCGGGGAGCTGTTTTTT. Residues: CASTHQGAGELFF.

The rearrangement joins TRBV2 to TRBJ2-3; weak D call: TRBD1 (6 bases). CDR1 and CDR2 (germline): SNHLY, FYNNEI. The CDR3 sequence is 12 residues long. V dropped 7 bases and J dropped 4 bases, with 9 bases sitting between them. CDR3 nucleotide sequence: TGTGCCAGCACGGACAGTCCAGATACGCAGTATTTT. The encoded protein is CASTDSPDTQYF.

The CDR3 is CASSAYPMRNEQFF. In DNA form, the CDR3 reads TGTGCCAGCAGTGCGTACCCCATGAGAAATGAGCAGTTCTTC. The rearrangement joins TRBV25-1 to TRBJ2-1; D ambiguous. Trimming cost V 4 bases and J 7 bases, with 14 bases left between them. This CDR3 has 14 residues. The germline V gene encodes CDR1 MGHDK and CDR2 SYGVNS. Supplemented by reference TRBV25-1 and TRBJ2-1, the full variable domain reads EADIYQTPRYLVIGTGKKITLECSQTMGHDKMYWYQQDPGMELHLIHYSYGVNSTEKGDLSSESTVSRIRTEHFPLTLESARPSHTSQYLCASSAYPMRNEQFFGPGTRLTVL.

This clonotype has just a few counts. The rearrangement uses TRBV6-2 or TRBV6-3 and TRBJ2-4, with TRBD1 matching 11 bases. The CDR3 is 16 amino acids. Germline V gene sequence: CDR1 MNHEY, CDR2 SVGEGT. Trimming cost V 2 bases and J 2 bases; bases outside gene matches: 2. The CDR3 region has the DNA TGTGCCAGCAGTTACGGACAGGGGGCTACCAAAAACATTCAGTACTTC. Translated, it gives CASSYGQGATKNIQYF.

This clonotype came up a few times. The rearrangement links TRBV6-2 or TRBV6-3 to TRBJ2-1; no clear D gene. Germline CDR1 is MNHEY and CDR2 is SVGEGT. CDR3 length: 12 residues. The germline V and J ends were trimmed by 11 bases and 0 bases, with 8 bases remaining between them. The CDR3 loop is CAGASSYNEQFF. DNA for the CDR3: TGTGCCGGAGCGTCCTCCTACAATGAGCAGTTCTTC.

The chain has TRBV20-1 and TRBJ2-1, with D unresolved. The CDR3 length is 12 residues. V shed 3 bases and J shed 15 bases, with 18 bases lying between them. From germline, CDR1 is DFQATT and CDR2 SNEGSKA (reference sequence). CDR3 sequence reads: CSASLTAASGFF. DNA of the CDR3: TGCAGTGCTAGTTTGACGGCGGCTTCGGGGTTCTTC.

The rearrangement links TRBV15 to TRBJ2-5; 8 bases map to TRBD2. The CDR3 runs to 14 residues. Per germline, CDR1 LNHNV and CDR2 YYDKDF (reference sequence). After removal of 5 bases from V and 5 bases from J, the junction contained 7 bases not matched to a gene. The CDR3 here is CATSVTSAGETQYF. CDR3 coding DNA: TGTGCCACCAGCGTGACTAGCGCAGGGGAGACCCAGTACTTC.

The genes are TRBV28 and TRBJ1-2; D is unresolved. V lost 2 bases to trimming and J lost 7 bases, with 26 bases between them. CDR1 MDHEN and CDR2 SYDVKM come from the germline V gene. CDR3 size: 18 residues. CDR3 residues: CASSLTFLGGWRRIGYTF. The CDR3 DNA reads TGTGCCAGCAGTTTAACTTTCCTCGGAGGGTGGAGGAGGATTGGCTACACCTTC.

This clonotype showed up many times. The chain carries TRBV28 and TRBJ1-1; 8 positions match TRBD1. Germline values: CDR1 MDHEN, CDR2 SYDVKM. Trimming at V came to 7 bases and at J to 1 base, leaving 11 bases not matched to a gene. The CDR3 has 16 residues. CDR3 residues: CASTATWTGPNTEAFF. The CDR3 DNA sequence: TGTGCCAGCACCGCCACCTGGACAGGGCCGAACACTGAAGCTTTCTTT.